These 8 T cell receptor beta chains share one sample of origin, sequenced in a study of OX40 agonist ivuxolimab in advanced cancers. Method: immunoSEQ multiplex PCR; TCRdb's copy keeps in-frame clones and lacks some. The sample comprises more than 75,000 clones, 80% to 90% of which are singletons, and more than 0.3% rests with the top ten. The input for sequencing was CD4+ or CD8+ T cells sorted from blood, taken in a trial of the OX40 agonist ivuxolimab. These receptors originate from an adult with an advanced solid tumor such as melanoma, head and neck, liver or kidney cancer.

The V call is TRBV6-1, the J call TRBJ2-7, with D perhaps assigned TRBD1 or TRBD2 (5 bases each). Germline assignment: CDR1 MNHNS and CDR2 SASEGT. Trimming took 3 bases from V and 6 from J, leaving 9 bases between them. CDR3 length: 12 residues. CDR3 nucleotides: TGTGCCAGCAGTGAGGGGGTCGGCGAGCAGTACGTC. Translated, it gives CASSEGVGEQYV.

The chain links TRBV4-2 to TRBJ1-3; possibly TRBD1 for D (5 bases). The germline CDR1 and CDR2 sequences are LGHNA and YNFKEQ. V was cut by 2 bases and J by 5 bases, with 19 bases left in between. This CDR3 contains 17 residues. CDR3 protein: CASSQSTGDVGRNTIYF. CDR3 bases: TGTGCCAGCAGCCAATCGACCGGGGACGTCGGTCGAAACACCATATATTTT.

The chain combines TRBV5-1 with TRBJ2-7; 7 bases agree with TRBD1. J was trimmed by 4 bases and V by 4 bases; bases with no gene match: 8. The germline V gene encodes CDR1 SGHRS and CDR2 YFSETQ. The CDR3 is 14 residues long. CDR3 protein: CASSARDSHYEQYF. The CDR3 DNA is TGCGCCAGCAGCGCCCGGGACAGCCATTACGAGCAGTACTTC.

The chain is built from TRBV7-2 and TRBJ1-2; TRBD1 matches at 7 bases. V gave up 0 bases and J gave up 1 base; unmatched junction bases: 2. Per germline, CDR1 SGHTA and CDR2 FQGNSA. The CDR3 sequence is 15 residues long. CDR3: CASSLADRYNYGYTF. DNA for the CDR3: TGTGCCAGCAGCTTAGCGGACAGGTATAACTATGGCTACACCTTC.

CDR3 sequence reads: CASTKYWRLIDEQFF. CDR3 bases: TGTGCCAGTACCAAATATTGGCGGCTTATCGATGAGCAGTTCTTC. The rearrangement uses TRBV19 and TRBJ2-1; D remains unclear. The CDR3 spans 15 residues. Germline values: CDR1 LNHDA, CDR2 SQIVND (reference sequence). Deletions cut 7 bases from V and 8 bases from J, with 21 bases between.

The CDR3 here is CASSDMGLGEQFF. CDR3 DNA sequence: TGTGCCAGCAGTGACATGGGGCTGGGTGAGCAGTTCTTC. The chain carries TRBV6-4 and TRBJ2-1; maybe TRBD1 (5 bases). This CDR3 is 13 amino acids long. V gave up 2 bases and J gave up 9 bases, with 11 bases separating them. Germline assignment: CDR1 MRHNA and CDR2 SNTAGT.

This clone showed up just a few times. The chain recombines TRBV27 with TRBJ1-2, with 7 bases aligning to TRBD1. V dropped 5 bases and J dropped 8; count of bases not matched to a gene: 5. Germline V gene sequence: CDR1 MNHEY, CDR2 SMNVEV (reference sequence). The CDR3 loop spans 12 amino acids. Written as DNA, the CDR3 is TGTGCCAGCAGTCGACAGGGATTCGGCTACACCTTC. The encoded protein is CASSRQGFGYTF.

The V call is TRBV27, the J call TRBJ2-3; 7 bases are a match to TRBD1. The ends lost 4 bases at V and 3 bases at J; junction bases unmatched: 7. The CDR3 runs 15 residues. From germline, CDR1 is MNHEY and CDR2 SMNVEV (reference sequence). CDR3 DNA sequence: TGTGCCAGCAGTTCCAGGGGGTTGCGGACAGATACGCAGTATTTT. It specifies CASSSRGLRTDTQYF.